The 28 T cell receptor beta chains in this list originate from one sample, sequenced in a study of T cell responses to AZD1222 COVID-19 vaccine. The repertoire was sequenced with immunoSEQ multiplex PCR; TCRdb's copy has only in-frame clones and lacks some. Here the sample spans about 92,000 clones, about nine tenths being singletons. The sequencing used peripheral blood, collected on day 0 of AZD1222 vaccination. The origin of the receptors is an adult in good health.

The V call is TRBV3-1 (or the pseudogene TRBV3-2), the J call TRBJ1-1; D possibly corresponds to TRBD1 (6 bases). V gave up 4 bases and J gave up 3 bases, with 12 bases separating them. This CDR3 is 14 amino acids long. Looked up from germline, CDR1 is LGHDT and CDR2 is YNNKEL (reference sequence). Here the CDR3 reads CASSPRQVHTEAFF. DNA of the CDR3: TGTGCCAGCAGCCCCCGACAGGTGCACACTGAAGCTTTCTTT.

The chain uses TRBV5-4 and TRBJ2-3; 11 bases align to TRBD2. Germline V CDR1 and CDR2: SGHNT, YYREEE (reference sequence). This CDR3 region has 17 residues. Germline trimming cut 1 base from V and 3 bases from J; bases unmatched to any gene: 7. The DNA of the CDR3 is TGTGCCAGCAGCTTGTGGCTAGCGGGGGGCGGGACAGATACGCAGTATTTT. It encodes CASSLWLAGGGTDTQYF.

This rearrangement joins TRBV28 to TRBJ2-7, with D unresolved. Germline V gives CDR1 MDHEN, CDR2 SYDVKM. V shed 4 bases and J shed 2 bases, with 3 bases lying between them. This CDR3 contains 11 residues. The DNA of the CDR3 is TGTGCCAGCAGTTCCACCTACGAGCAGTACTTC. This encodes CASSSTYEQYF. The whole variable domain, remainder taken from reference TRBV28 and TRBJ2-7, is DVKVTQSSRYLVKRTGEKVFLECVQDMDHENMFWYRQDPGLGLRLIYFSYDVKMKEKGDIPEGYSVSREKKERFSLILESASTNQTSMYLCASSSTYEQYFGPGTRLTVT.

J is TRBJ2-6 and V is TRBV7-2, with D hard to call. The CDR3 spans 16 residues. V lost 2 bases to trimming and J lost 4 bases, with 12 bases between them. The V gene's germline CDR1 is SGHTA and CDR2 FQGNSA. The DNA of the CDR3 is TGTGCCAGCAGCTTAATGGGCTCATCAGGGGCCAACGTCCTGACTTTC. Translated: CASSLMGSSGANVLTF.

The sample holds one count of this clone. V is TRBV7-2 and J is TRBJ2-7; 13 bases align to TRBD2. This CDR3 contains 16 residues. Germline loops: CDR1 SGHTA, CDR2 FQGNSA. V was clipped by 5 bases and J by 0 bases; unmatched bases: 4. CDR3 region: CASSRGLAGNSYEQYF. CDR3 DNA: TGTGCCAGCAGCCGGGGACTAGCGGGGAACTCCTACGAGCAGTACTTC.

The rearrangement links TRBV5-4 to TRBJ2-7; 10 nucleotides agree with TRBD2. The CDR3 is 15 residues long. Germline CDR1 reads SGHNT; CDR2 reads YYREEE (reference sequence). V lost 4 bases and J lost 1; bases outside the gene matches: 5. In nucleotides, the CDR3 is TGTGCCAGCAGCAGTAGCGGGGGGTTATCCTACGAGCAGTACTTC. Its translation is CASSSSGGLSYEQYF.

The gene calls are TRBV12-3 or TRBV12-4 and TRBJ1-5; D uncertain. The CDR3 covers 13 residues. Trimming left V 0 bases short and J 6 bases short, with 6 bases between. The CDR3 here is CASSLARGQPQHF. The CDR3 DNA reads TGTGCCAGCAGTTTAGCGCGGGGTCAGCCCCAGCATTTT.

The chain combines TRBV5-4 with TRBJ2-1, with D possibly TRBD2 on 7 matching bases. Per germline, CDR1 SGHNT and CDR2 YYREEE (reference sequence). The CDR3 spans 15 residues. V was clipped by 1 base and J by 0 bases, with 8 bases between them. CDR3 sequence: CASSLRGASYNEQFF. CDR3 coding DNA: TGTGCCAGCAGCTTGCGGGGGGCCTCCTACAATGAGCAGTTCTTC.

This chain connects TRBV27 to TRBJ2-2; unclear D gene. The germline CDR1 and CDR2 sequences are MNHEY and SMNVEV (reference sequence). The CDR3 totals 13 residues. The V end was cut by 6 bases, the J end by 1 base, with 6 bases between. The CDR3 DNA is TGTGCCAGCAGCCCATGGAACACCGGGGAGCTGTTTTTT. Protein sequence: CASSPWNTGELFF.

The chain is built from TRBV5-1 and TRBJ1-1; 7 bases map to TRBD1. Trimming removed 0 bases from V and 2 bases from J; junction bases left unmatched: 7. Germline V gives CDR1 SGHRS, CDR2 YFSETQ. This CDR3 region has 16 residues. The CDR3 DNA sequence: TGCGCCAGCAGCTTGGGTGACAGGGACTCCAACACTGAAGCTTTCTTT. Its translation: CASSLGDRDSNTEAFF.

The genes are TRBV5-6 and TRBJ1-2; D uncertain. The V end was cut by 2 bases, the J end by 1 base, with 9 bases between. The germline V gene has CDR1 SGHDT and CDR2 YYEEEE. The CDR3 consists of 14 residues. The CDR3 is CASSLKRLNYGYTF. The CDR3, as DNA: TGTGCCAGCAGCTTAAAGCGCCTTAACTATGGCTACACCTTC.

V is TRBV4-2 and J is TRBJ2-1; TRBD2 matches 11 bases. After removal of 2 bases from V and 4 bases from J, the junction contained 4 bases not matched to a gene. The CDR3 loop spans 16 amino acids. Germline CDR1 and CDR2: LGHNA and YNFKEQ. In DNA form, the CDR3 reads TGTGCCAGCAGCCAAATCGGGACTAGCGGATACAATGAGCAGTTCTTC. Its translation: CASSQIGTSGYNEQFF.

V and J are TRBV7-8 and TRBJ2-5; TRBD2 agrees at 14 bases. CDR1 is SGHVS and CDR2 is FQNEAQ in the germline V gene. The CDR3 contains 17 residues. The ends lost 5 bases at V and 5 bases at J; junction bases unmatched: 10. The CDR3 DNA reads TGTGCCAGCAGCCCCCTTGGGACTAGCGGGGGACTTGAGACCCAGTACTTC. Residues: CASSPLGTSGGLETQYF.

DNA of the CDR3: TGTGCCAGCGGTTCCCGGGGGGTGAGTTATGGCTACACCTTC. It codes for CASGSRGVSYGYTF. The gene calls are TRBV7-2 and TRBJ1-2; a possible D gene is TRBD1 (5 bases). The CDR3 runs to 14 residues. From germline, CDR1 is SGHTA and CDR2 FQGNSA. V was trimmed by 8 bases and J by 5 bases, leaving 18 bases between them. The full variable domain, with the rest looked up from reference TRBV7-2 and TRBJ1-2, is GAGVSQSPSNKVTEKGKDVELRCDPISGHTALYWYRQSLGQGLEFLIYFQGNSAPDKSGLPSDRFSAERTGGSVSTLTIQRTQQEDSAVYLCASGSRGVSYGYTFGSGTRLTVV.

This sequence joins TRBV9 and TRBJ1-6; 7 nucleotides agree with TRBD1. The germline V gene encodes CDR1 SGDLS and CDR2 YYNGEE. The J segment lost 9 bases and the V segment lost 4 bases, leaving 7 bases of the junction unmatched. The CDR3 length is 14 residues. The chain's CDR3 is CASSPRQGLSPLHF. For the CDR3, the DNA is TGTGCCAGCAGCCCGCGACAGGGCCTTTCACCCCTCCACTTT.

CDR3 region: CASKMQGTGELFF. The CDR3 DNA reads TGTGCCAGCAAGATGCAAGGCACCGGGGAGCTGTTTTTT. The J gene is TRBJ2-2, the V gene TRBV7-2; D remains ambiguous. This CDR3 comprises 13 residues. CDR1 and CDR2 from the germline V gene are SGHTA and FQGNSA. V lost 7 bases to trimming and J lost 4 bases, with 10 bases between them.

The CDR3 sequence is CASSVEGATEQFF. CDR3 nucleotides: TGTGCCAGCAGCGTAGAGGGGGCGACTGAGCAGTTCTTC. The chain is built from TRBV9 and TRBJ2-1; 7 nucleotides line up with TRBD1. The V gene end was trimmed by 0 bases and the J gene end by 9 bases; junction bases not matched to a gene: 3. The CDR3 has 13 amino acids. Germline V gene lookup returns CDR1 SGDLS and CDR2 YYNGEE.

This clone was seen just once. The chain combines TRBV4-3 with TRBJ1-2; D may be TRBD1 (5 bases). V dropped 3 bases and J dropped 0 bases, with 5 bases sitting between them. This CDR3 spans 13 amino acids. From germline, CDR1 is LGHNA and CDR2 YSLEER. CDR3 bases: TGCGCCAGCAGCCAGGACACTAACTATGGCTACACCTTC. Translated, it gives CASSQDTNYGYTF.

The rearrangement joins TRBV29-1 to TRBJ1-2; no firm D call. This CDR3 has 15 amino acids. The germline V and J ends were trimmed by 2 bases and 8 bases, with 21 bases remaining between them. In germline, CDR1 is SQVTM, CDR2 ANQGSEA. CDR3 in amino acids: CSVEPIGVEGSGYTF. CDR3 sequence (DNA): TGCAGCGTTGAACCCATTGGGGTGGAGGGTTCCGGCTACACCTTC.

The rearrangement uses TRBV11-2 and TRBJ1-1; 10 bases are shared with TRBD1. The germline V gene has CDR1 SGHAT and CDR2 FQNNGV. The CDR3 is 17 residues long. With V trimmed by 5 bases and J by 0 bases, 9 bases remained unmatched. As DNA, the CDR3 is TGTGCCAGCAGCCCCTTGGGGGACAGGGGCCTGAACACTGAAGCTTTCTTT. Encoded protein: CASSPLGDRGLNTEAFF.

This sequence joins TRBV29-1 and TRBJ1-2; TRBD1 matches 9 bases. The CDR3 has 15 residues. J gave up 4 bases and V 4 bases, and 10 bases lay outside the gene matches. Germline V CDR1 and CDR2: SQVTM, ANQGSEA. Here the CDR3 reads CSVAVYTGGTYGYTF. In nucleotides, the CDR3 is TGCAGCGTTGCCGTTTACACAGGGGGCACCTATGGCTACACCTTC.

This chain connects TRBV19 to TRBJ2-1, with a possible D match to TRBD1 (6 bases). CDR1 is LNHDA and CDR2 is SQIVND in the germline V gene (reference sequence). The V and J ends lost 1 base and 9 bases respectively, with 10 bases between them. This CDR3 is 13 amino acids long. CDR3 DNA sequence: TGTGCCAGTAGTATAGCAGGGGTCGGTGAGCAGTTCTTC. Its translation is CASSIAGVGEQFF.

The chain is built from TRBV4-1 and TRBJ1-2; D is perhaps TRBD1 (6 bases). Germline CDR1 is MGHRA and CDR2 is YSYEKL. V lost 1 base and J 4 bases, leaving 10 bases between the germline ends. This CDR3 is 14 amino acids long. CDR3 in DNA: TGCGCCAGCAGCCAAGGCGGGACAACCTATGGCTACACCTTC. Translated, it gives CASSQGGTTYGYTF.

The genes are TRBV7-2 and TRBJ1-3; 7 bases agree with TRBD1. From germline, CDR1 is SGHTA and CDR2 FQGNSA. The CDR3 extends over 16 amino acids. The J segment lost 4 bases and the V segment lost 4 bases, leaving 10 bases of the junction unmatched. The CDR3 reads CASSSQTGQLGNTIYF. In DNA, the CDR3 is TGTGCCAGCAGCTCTCAGACAGGGCAACTCGGAAACACCATATATTTT.

The V and J genes are TRBV7-2 and TRBJ2-2, with D perhaps TRBD2 (7 bases). The V end lost 10 bases, the J end lost 0 bases, and 21 bases lay between the germline ends. The CDR3 length is 17 residues. Looked up from germline, CDR1 is SGHTA and CDR2 is FQGNSA. The CDR3 region has the DNA TGTGCCACCTCAACTCCTGTCGGGGGGCCGAACACCGGGGAGCTGTTTTTT. Translation gives CATSTPVGGPNTGELFF.

V gene TRBV6-5 combines with J gene TRBJ1-4, with D maybe TRBD1 (5 bases). The CDR3 totals 15 residues. V was clipped by 6 bases and J by 5 bases, with 16 bases between them. CDR1 is MNHEY and CDR2 is SVGAGI in the germline V gene. In DNA, the CDR3 is TGTGCCAGCAGACTCCTACAGGCCGGAAATGAAAAACTGTTTTTT. Translated: CASRLLQAGNEKLFF.

Only a few counts were recorded for this clone. The chain employs TRBV10-2 and TRBJ2-5; 8 nucleotides agree with TRBD1. CDR3 size: 14 residues. J gave up 5 bases and V 4 bases, and 6 bases lay outside the gene matches. From germline, CDR1 is WSHSY and CDR2 SAAADI. CDR3 in amino acids: CASSGMGQVETQYF. CDR3 in DNA: TGCGCCAGCAGTGGGATGGGACAGGTTGAGACCCAGTACTTC.

The chain recombines TRBV29-1 with TRBJ1-2; 9 positions match TRBD1. Germline values: CDR1 SQVTM, CDR2 ANQGSEA. Trimming cost V 6 bases and J 5 bases; bases outside gene matches: 10. This CDR3 has 14 residues. CDR3 DNA sequence: TGCAGCGTCACAGCCGGGACAGGGTTTTATGGCTACACCTTC. It encodes CSVTAGTGFYGYTF.